A selection of T cell receptor beta chains follows, all from one sample in a study of OX40 agonist ivuxolimab in advanced cancers. Here immunoSEQ multiplex PCR was the method, and the copy in TCRdb shows in-frame clones only, minus some. This sample yields fewer than 8,500 clones, of which 65% to 80% are seen a single time; approximately 48% belongs to the top ten. Sequenced here: CD4+ or CD8+ T cells sorted from blood, sampled in a trial of the OX40 agonist ivuxolimab. These receptors all come from an adult with an advanced solid tumor such as melanoma, head and neck, liver or kidney cancer. The CDR3 runs from the conserved cysteine through the conserved F or W. The order of the fields is D gene, V gene, clone size, J gene, CDR3 protein, CDR3 DNA. The D gene is left open where the match is weak. Size is omitted from some rows. Given values are once, few, many or a class for expanded clones.

d_gene: TRBD1; v_gene: TRBV5-1; abundance: once; j_gene: TRBJ2-7; CDR3aa: CASSSTGGERTYEQYF; CDR3nt: TGCGCCAGCAGCTCGACAGGGGGCGAGCGAACCTACGAGCAGTACTTC
d_gene: TRBD1; v_gene: TRBV4-3; abundance: .; j_gene: TRBJ1-2; CDR3aa: CASSQDLGRGGQGANGYTF; CDR3nt: TGCGCCAGCAGCCAAGATCTTGGCCGGGGAGGACAGGGGGCTAATGGCTACACCTTC
d_gene: .; v_gene: TRBV7-9; abundance: few; j_gene: TRBJ1-4; CDR3aa: CASSPPTIEKLFF; CDR3nt: TGTGCCAGCAGCCCCCCCACTATAGAAAAACTGTTTTTT
d_gene: .; v_gene: TRBV6-1; abundance: .; j_gene: TRBJ2-5; CDR3aa: CASSEARGLETQYF; CDR3nt: TGTGCCAGCAGTGAAGCGCGGGGACTGGAGACCCAGTACTTC
d_gene: TRBD2; v_gene: TRBV29-1; abundance: .; j_gene: TRBJ2-3; CDR3aa: CSVDGTSGAPSTDTQYF; CDR3nt: TGCAGCGTTGATGGGACTAGCGGGGCCCCCAGCACAGATACGCAGTATTTT
d_gene: .; v_gene: TRBV10-2; abundance: .; j_gene: TRBJ1-2; CDR3aa: CASSEETSLLTIGYTF; CDR3nt: TGCGCCAGCAGTGAGGAGACCAGTCTACTAACTATCGGCTACACCTTC
d_gene: .; v_gene: TRBV9; abundance: .; j_gene: TRBJ2-6; CDR3aa: CASSAQGYGANVLTF; CDR3nt: TGTGCCAGCAGCGCACAGGGATATGGGGCCAACGTCCTGACTTTC
d_gene: TRBD1; v_gene: TRBV13; abundance: medium-sized; j_gene: TRBJ2-7; CDR3aa: CASRISFPGQGIYEQYF; CDR3nt: TGTGCCAGCAGAATTAGTTTCCCGGGACAGGGTATTTACGAGCAGTACTTC
d_gene: TRBD2; v_gene: TRBV27; abundance: .; j_gene: TRBJ2-2; CDR3aa: CASSLRVAGGRTGELFF; CDR3nt: TGTGCCAGCAGTTTGCGGGTAGCGGGGGGGCGTACCGGGGAGCTGTTTTTT
d_gene: .; v_gene: TRBV9; abundance: .; j_gene: TRBJ1-2; CDR3aa: CASSVSPGNNYGYTF; CDR3nt: TGTGCCAGCAGCGTTTCCCCCGGGAACAACTATGGCTACACCTTC
d_gene: TRBD1; v_gene: TRBV27; abundance: once; j_gene: TRBJ1-1; CDR3aa: CASSLYGRGLGMNTEAFF; CDR3nt: TGTGCCAGCAGTTTATACGGCAGGGGGCTCGGAATGAACACTGAAGCTTTCTTT
d_gene: TRBD1; v_gene: TRBV6-1; abundance: .; j_gene: TRBJ2-7; CDR3aa: CASSARDSSYEQYF; CDR3nt: TGTGCCAGCAGTGCCCGGGACAGCTCCTACGAACAGTACTTC
d_gene: .; v_gene: TRBV4-2; abundance: .; j_gene: TRBJ1-4; CDR3aa: CASSPLGEKLFF; CDR3nt: TGTGCCAGCAGCCCCTTGGGGGAAAAACTGTTTTTT
d_gene: TRBD2; v_gene: TRBV18; abundance: .; j_gene: TRBJ2-7; CDR3aa: CASSPATSGVSYEQYF; CDR3nt: TGTGCCAGCTCACCCGCGACTAGCGGGGTCTCCTACGAGCAGTACTTC
d_gene: TRBD1; v_gene: TRBV7-6; abundance: .; j_gene: TRBJ2-5; CDR3aa: CASSSRQGWRETQYF; CDR3nt: TGTGCCAGCAGCAGCCGACAGGGGTGGAGGGAGACCCAGTACTTC
d_gene: .; v_gene: TRBV7-9; abundance: .; j_gene: TRBJ2-3; CDR3aa: CASSLQPDTQYF; CDR3nt: TGTGCCAGCAGCTTACAGCCAGATACGCAGTATTTT
d_gene: .; v_gene: TRBV15; abundance: once; j_gene: TRBJ1-1; CDR3aa: CASGQTVNTEAFF; CDR3nt: TGTGCCAGCGGACAGACTGTGAACACTGAAGCTTTCTTT
d_gene: .; v_gene: TRBV13; abundance: .; j_gene: TRBJ2-7; CDR3aa: CASSPPDRYEQYF; CDR3nt: TGTGCCAGCAGCCCCCCGGACCGGTACGAGCAGTACTTC
d_gene: TRBD1; v_gene: TRBV9; abundance: .; j_gene: TRBJ1-2; CDR3aa: CASSVGTGDGCTF; CDR3nt: TGTGCCAGCAGCGTAGGCACAGGGGACGGTTGCACCTTC
d_gene: TRBD1; v_gene: TRBV20-1; abundance: .; j_gene: TRBJ1-2; CDR3aa: CSARDSYGYTF; CDR3nt: TGCAGTGCAAGGGACAGCTATGGCTACACCTTC
d_gene: .; v_gene: TRBV27; abundance: .; j_gene: TRBJ2-3; CDR3aa: CASSFTGEGTDTQYF; CDR3nt: TGTGCCAGCAGTTTTACGGGGGAAGGCACAGATACGCAGTATTTT
d_gene: TRBD1; v_gene: TRBV4-3; abundance: few; j_gene: TRBJ2-1; CDR3aa: CASSQETGGSYNEQFF; CDR3nt: TGCGCCAGCAGCCAAGAGACAGGGGGTTCCTACAATGAGCAGTTCTTC
d_gene: .; v_gene: TRBV2; abundance: .; j_gene: TRBJ2-5; CDR3aa: CASSTFAGRSETQYF; CDR3nt: TGTGCCAGCAGTACGTTTGCAGGGCGGTCAGAGACCCAGTACTTC
d_gene: .; v_gene: TRBV4-3; abundance: medium-sized; j_gene: TRBJ1-2; CDR3aa: CASSQGAQAQNYGYTF; CDR3nt: TGCGCCAGCAGCCAAGGTGCTCAGGCACAAAACTATGGCTACACCTTC
d_gene: TRBD1; v_gene: TRBV9; abundance: .; j_gene: TRBJ2-5; CDR3aa: CASSGQGETQYF; CDR3nt: TGTGCCAGCAGCGGACAGGGCGAGACCCAGTACTTC
d_gene: .; v_gene: TRBV29-1; abundance: .; j_gene: TRBJ2-7; CDR3aa: CSVRAVTSYEQYF; CDR3nt: TGCAGCGTTAGGGCCGTTACTTCCTACGAGCAGTACTTC
d_gene: .; v_gene: TRBV19; abundance: .; j_gene: TRBJ1-2; CDR3aa: CASSTGRPFTF; CDR3nt: TGTGCCAGTAGTACGGGACGGCCGTTCACCTTC
d_gene: .; v_gene: TRBV29-1; abundance: .; j_gene: TRBJ2-7; CDR3aa: CSVVGGPYYEQYF; CDR3nt: TGCAGCGTTGTAGGGGGACCCTACTACGAGCAGTACTTC
d_gene: .; v_gene: TRBV9; abundance: .; j_gene: TRBJ2-5; CDR3aa: CASSVAPGRETQYF; CDR3nt: TGTGCCAGCAGCGTAGCGCCGGGAAGGGAGACCCAGTACTTC
d_gene: TRBD1; v_gene: TRBV6-1; abundance: once; j_gene: TRBJ1-1; CDR3aa: CASRMGQRGAFF; CDR3nt: TGTGCCAGCAGAATGGGACAGAGGGGGGCTTTCTTT
d_gene: .; v_gene: TRBV6-6; abundance: .; j_gene: TRBJ2-3; CDR3aa: CASSNAGTTDTQYF; CDR3nt: TGTGCCAGCAGTAACGCCGGGACCACAGATACGCAGTATTTT
d_gene: TRBD1; v_gene: TRBV6-5; abundance: .; j_gene: TRBJ1-4; CDR3aa: CASSGTVWGLRLFF; CDR3nt: TGTGCCAGCAGTGGGACAGTTTGGGGTTTACGACTGTTTTTT
d_gene: TRBD2; v_gene: TRBV11-2; abundance: .; j_gene: TRBJ2-1; CDR3aa: CASSVLNRGSGGDFF; CDR3nt: TGTGCCAGCAGCGTCCTGAACAGGGGTAGCGGGGGGGACTTCTTC
d_gene: .; v_gene: TRBV11-2; abundance: .; j_gene: TRBJ2-7; CDR3aa: CASSLNLYDEQYF; CDR3nt: TGTGCCAGCAGCTTAAACTTGTACGACGAGCAGTACTTC
d_gene: .; v_gene: TRBV7-9; abundance: .; j_gene: TRBJ2-7; CDR3aa: CASSSTGSGAYEQYF; CDR3nt: TGTGCCAGCAGTTCTACAGGCTCGGGGGCATACGAGCAGTACTTC
d_gene: .; v_gene: TRBV6-6; abundance: .; j_gene: TRBJ1-4; CDR3aa: CASSYRALEKLFF; CDR3nt: TGTGCCAGCAGTTATCGGGCTTTGGAAAAACTGTTTTTT
d_gene: .; v_gene: TRBV7-9; abundance: medium-sized; j_gene: TRBJ1-6; CDR3aa: CASSSHDFAGSRSPLHF; CDR3nt: TGTGCCAGCAGCTCCCATGATTTTGCAGGTTCGCGCTCACCCCTCCACTTT
d_gene: .; v_gene: TRBV19; abundance: few; j_gene: TRBJ2-5; CDR3aa: CARTSEGGDAVETQYF; CDR3nt: TGTGCCAGGACCTCTGAGGGCGGGGACGCGGTTGAGACCCAGTACTTC
d_gene: .; v_gene: TRBV6-1; abundance: .; j_gene: TRBJ1-1; CDR3aa: CASSKRTAMNTEAFF; CDR3nt: TGTGCCAGCAGTAAGAGGACAGCTATGAACACTGAAGCTTTCTTT
d_gene: .; v_gene: TRBV14; abundance: .; j_gene: TRBJ2-3; CDR3aa: CASSQGGGITDTQYF; CDR3nt: TGTGCCAGCAGCCAAGGGGGAGGAATCACAGATACGCAGTATTTT
d_gene: TRBD2; v_gene: TRBV6-1; abundance: .; j_gene: TRBJ2-3; CDR3aa: CASSERPGAGGDTQYF; CDR3nt: TGTGCCAGCAGTGAAAGGCCCGGGGCGGGGGGGGATACGCAGTATTTT
d_gene: .; v_gene: TRBV5-5; abundance: .; j_gene: TRBJ1-1; CDR3aa: CASSLVWGGATREAFF; CDR3nt: TGTGCCAGCAGTCTGGTTTGGGGGGGAGCTACCAGAGAAGCTTTCTTT
d_gene: .; v_gene: TRBV6-5; abundance: .; j_gene: TRBJ1-2; CDR3aa: CASTDSAQRVNTF; CDR3nt: TGTGCCAGCACCGACAGTGCCCAGAGGGTGAACACCTTC
d_gene: .; v_gene: TRBV13; abundance: .; j_gene: TRBJ1-2; CDR3aa: CASSEAPSRNGYTF; CDR3nt: TGTGCCAGCAGTGAAGCCCCGTCCAGGAATGGCTACACCTTC
d_gene: .; v_gene: TRBV15; abundance: .; j_gene: TRBJ2-7; CDR3aa: CATSRTRYYEQYF; CDR3nt: TGTGCCACCAGCAGAACAAGATACTACGAGCAGTACTTC
d_gene: .; v_gene: TRBV19; abundance: once; j_gene: TRBJ2-7; CDR3aa: CASSPTLGEQYF; CDR3nt: TGTGCCAGTAGTCCCACATTGGGAGAGCAGTACTTC
d_gene: .; v_gene: TRBV29-1; abundance: .; j_gene: TRBJ1-2; CDR3aa: CSVARDQGYTF; CDR3nt: TGCAGCGTTGCCAGGGATCAAGGCTACACCTTC
d_gene: .; v_gene: TRBV6-6; abundance: .; j_gene: TRBJ2-3; CDR3aa: CASSDGFTDTQYF; CDR3nt: TGTGCCAGCAGTGACGGATTCACAGATACGCAGTATTTT